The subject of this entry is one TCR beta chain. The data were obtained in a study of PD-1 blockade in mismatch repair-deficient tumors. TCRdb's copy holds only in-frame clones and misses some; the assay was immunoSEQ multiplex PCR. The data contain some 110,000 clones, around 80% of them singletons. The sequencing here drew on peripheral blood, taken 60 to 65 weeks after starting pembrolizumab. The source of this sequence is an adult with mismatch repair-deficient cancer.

As DNA, the CDR3 is TGCAGCGTTTCGGGGGCCGAGGGTGAAAAACTGTTTTTT. Translation gives CSVSGAEGEKLFF. The chain is built from TRBV29-1 and TRBJ1-4; possible D gene TRBD1, 6 bases. CDR1 SQVTM and CDR2 ANQGSEA come from the germline V gene. The CDR3 has 13 amino acids. V dropped 5 bases and J dropped 7 bases, with 14 bases sitting between them.